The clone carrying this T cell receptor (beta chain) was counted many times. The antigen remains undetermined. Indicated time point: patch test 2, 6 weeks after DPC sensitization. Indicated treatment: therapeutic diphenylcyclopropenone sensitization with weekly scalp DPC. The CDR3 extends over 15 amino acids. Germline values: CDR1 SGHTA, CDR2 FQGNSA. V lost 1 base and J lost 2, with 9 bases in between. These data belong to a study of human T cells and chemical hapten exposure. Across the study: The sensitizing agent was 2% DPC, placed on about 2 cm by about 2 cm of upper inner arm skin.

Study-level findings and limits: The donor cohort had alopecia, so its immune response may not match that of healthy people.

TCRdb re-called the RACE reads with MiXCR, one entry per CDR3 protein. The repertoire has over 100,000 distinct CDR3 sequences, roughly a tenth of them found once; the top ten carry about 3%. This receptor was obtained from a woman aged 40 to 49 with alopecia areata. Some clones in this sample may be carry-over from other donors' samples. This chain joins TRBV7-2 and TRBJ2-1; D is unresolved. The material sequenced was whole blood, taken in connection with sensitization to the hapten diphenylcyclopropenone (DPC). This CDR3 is CASSLDPQAYNEQFF. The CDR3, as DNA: TGTGCCAGCAGCTTAGACCCCCAGGCCTACAATGAGCAGTTCTTC.